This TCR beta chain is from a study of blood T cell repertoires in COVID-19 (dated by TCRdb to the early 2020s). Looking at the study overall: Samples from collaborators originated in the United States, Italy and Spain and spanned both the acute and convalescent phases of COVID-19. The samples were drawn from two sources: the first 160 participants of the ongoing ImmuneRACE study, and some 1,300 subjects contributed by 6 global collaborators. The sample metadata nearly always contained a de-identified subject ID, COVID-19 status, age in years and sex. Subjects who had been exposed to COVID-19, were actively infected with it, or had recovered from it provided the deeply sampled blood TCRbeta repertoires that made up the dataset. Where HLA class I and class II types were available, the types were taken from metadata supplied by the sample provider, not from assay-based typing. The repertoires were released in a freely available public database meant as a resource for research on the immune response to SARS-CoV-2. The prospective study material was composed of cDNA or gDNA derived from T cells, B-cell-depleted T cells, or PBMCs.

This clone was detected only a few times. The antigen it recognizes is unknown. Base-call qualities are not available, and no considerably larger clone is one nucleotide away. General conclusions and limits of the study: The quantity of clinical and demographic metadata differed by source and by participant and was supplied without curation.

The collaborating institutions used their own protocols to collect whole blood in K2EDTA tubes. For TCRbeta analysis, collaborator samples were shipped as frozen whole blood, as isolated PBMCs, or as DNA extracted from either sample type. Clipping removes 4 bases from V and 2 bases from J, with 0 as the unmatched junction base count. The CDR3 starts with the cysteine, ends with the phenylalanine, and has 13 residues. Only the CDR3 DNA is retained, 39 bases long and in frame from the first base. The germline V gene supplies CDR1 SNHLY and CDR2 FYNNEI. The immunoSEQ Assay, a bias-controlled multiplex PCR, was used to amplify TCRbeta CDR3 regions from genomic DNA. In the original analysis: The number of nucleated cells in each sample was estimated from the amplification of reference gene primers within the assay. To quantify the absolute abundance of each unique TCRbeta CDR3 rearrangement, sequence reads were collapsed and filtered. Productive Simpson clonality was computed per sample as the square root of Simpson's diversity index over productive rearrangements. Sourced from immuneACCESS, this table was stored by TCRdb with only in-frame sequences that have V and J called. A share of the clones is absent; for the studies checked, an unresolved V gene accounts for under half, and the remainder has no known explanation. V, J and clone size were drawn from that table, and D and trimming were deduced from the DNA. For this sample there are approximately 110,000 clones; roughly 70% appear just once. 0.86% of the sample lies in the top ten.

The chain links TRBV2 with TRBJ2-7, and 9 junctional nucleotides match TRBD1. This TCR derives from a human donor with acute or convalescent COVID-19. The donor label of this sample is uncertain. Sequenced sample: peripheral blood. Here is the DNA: TGTGCCAGCAGTGGGACAGGGGCCTACGAGCAGTACTTC. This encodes CASSGTGAYEQYF.